A single sample gave rise to the 11 T cell receptor beta chains below, sequenced in a study of blood T cells in healthy people across ages. A second about 6 to 12 cycle PCR used barcoded and J-beta primers. TCRdb itself ran the 5' RACE reads through MiXCR, one entry per CDR3 protein. The table includes around 1,000,000 distinct CDR3 sequences, less than 25% detected once. These records were also assigned to another study, of T cells of mothers and their children.

The specimen was blood. The receptors here all came from a girl aged 2-10 years in good health.

V and J are TRBV7-9 and TRBJ2-1; D may be TRBD1 or TRBD2 (5 bases each). This CDR3 has 13 amino acids. Germline V lookup: CDR1 SEHNR, CDR2 FQNEAQ (reference sequence). Trimming shortened V by 5 bases and J by 8 bases, and 13 bases separated the two germline ends. CDR3 in DNA: TGTGCCAGCAGCCGAGGGACGATTGATGAGCAGTTCTTC. Translated: CASSRGTIDEQFF.

This clonotype was seen more than once but under ten times. V is TRBV28 and J is TRBJ1-6; no reliable D call. Germline CDR1 is MDHEN and CDR2 is SYDVKM. V was cut by 8 bases and J by 7 bases, with 15 bases left in between. The CDR3 has 14 residues. CDR3 sequence (DNA): TGTGCCAGCCGAATCATCTCAGAGAATTCACCCCTCCACTTT. Translated, it gives CASRIISENSPLHF.

The chain links TRBV12-3 or TRBV12-4 to TRBJ2-7, with 7 bases that match TRBD1. V was clipped by 6 bases and J by 2 bases; unmatched bases: 10. The CDR3 loop spans 15 amino acids. Here the CDR3 reads CASRPTTGTAYEQYF. The CDR3 region has the DNA TGTGCCAGCAGACCCACAACCGGGACAGCCTACGAGCAGTACTTC.

The chain has TRBV20-1 and TRBJ1-2, with no clear D. The germline V gene encodes CDR1 DFQATT and CDR2 SNEGSKA (reference sequence). The V gene lost 2 bases and the J gene lost 2 bases, with 6 bases spanning the gap. This CDR3 has 12 residues. CDR3 nucleotide sequence: TGCAGTGCTAGACCTCTGAACTATGGCTACACCTTC. Translating gives CSARPLNYGYTF.

J is TRBJ2-5 and V is TRBV3-1; maybe TRBD1 (6 bases). V was clipped by 6 bases and J by 3 bases, with 17 bases between them. The CDR3 is 15 amino acids. Germline V gives CDR1 LGHDT, CDR2 YNNKEL (reference sequence). The chain's CDR3 is CASSQIGQKEETQYF. The CDR3 nucleotides are TGTGCCAGCAGTCAGATTGGACAGAAAGAAGAGACCCAGTACTTC.

CDR3 protein: CASSLLMGEGTGELFF. CDR3 sequence (DNA): TGTGCCAGCAGCTTACTTATGGGGGAAGGGACCGGGGAGCTGTTTTTT. The chain uses TRBV7-9 and TRBJ2-2; D possibly uses TRBD1 or TRBD2 (5 bases each). CDR1 is SEHNR, CDR2 FQNEAQ, per germline (reference sequence). V was cut by 2 bases and J by 5 bases, with 15 bases left in between. This CDR3 has 16 residues.

This clonotype was detected a few times. J is TRBJ2-1 and V is TRBV29-1, with D possibly being TRBD2 (6 bases). The CDR3 loop spans 14 amino acids. The V gene lost 6 bases and the J gene lost 6 bases, with 18 bases spanning the gap. Germline V gene sequence: CDR1 SQVTM, CDR2 ANQGSEA. This CDR3 reads CSVWGPGLFNEQFF. The CDR3 DNA follows: TGCAGCGTATGGGGACCGGGACTTTTCAATGAGCAGTTCTTC.

The chain employs TRBV6-5 and TRBJ2-3; D is undetermined. Germline lookup yields CDR1 MNHEY and CDR2 SVGAGI. The CDR3 length is 14 residues. Trimming cost V 2 bases and J 2 bases, with 8 bases left between them. The CDR3 reads CASSYDGSTDTQYF. The CDR3 nucleotides are TGTGCCAGCAGTTACGACGGCTCCACAGATACGCAGTATTTT.

This clonotype has only a few counts. The V gene is TRBV6-1, the J gene TRBJ2-1; no clear D gene. Germline CDR1 reads MNHNS; CDR2 reads SASEGT. The CDR3 is made up of 12 amino acids. V dropped 0 bases and J dropped 5 bases, with 2 bases sitting between them. DNA for the CDR3: TGTGCCAGCAGTGAAGCTCACAATGAGCAGTTCTTC. It specifies CASSEAHNEQFF.

The chain is built from TRBV20-1 and TRBJ2-1; 12 bases match TRBD2. This CDR3 comprises 13 residues. J gave up 8 bases and V 7 bases, and 6 bases lay outside the gene matches. Germline V lookup: CDR1 DFQATT, CDR2 SNEGSKA (reference sequence). In DNA form, the CDR3 reads TGCAGTGTTCCACTAGCGGGGGGCGATGAGCAGTTCTTC. It encodes CSVPLAGGDEQFF.

This clonotype was observed a handful of times. The chain employs TRBV7-9 and TRBJ2-1, with TRBD2 identical over 8 bases. Germline loops: CDR1 SEHNR, CDR2 FQNEAQ (reference sequence). This CDR3 spans 10 amino acids. V was clipped by 10 bases and J by 8 bases; unmatched bases: 1. CDR3 bases: TGTGCCATCGGGGGGGATGAGCAGTTCTTC. This translates into CAIGGDEQFF.